This T cell receptor beta chain was observed in a study of T cells after yellow fever vaccination. This clonotype was detected a few times. A process of 5'RACE template switching, which added a universal primer site and UMIs, was used to make TCR cDNA. TCRdb re-derived calls from the 5' RACE reads in MiXCR, one entry per CDR3 protein. Among a few hundred thousand distinct CDR3 sequences listed, roughly a sixth were seen once. CDR3 length: 15 residues. The germline V and J ends were trimmed by 2 bases and 0 bases, with 7 bases remaining between them. The TCR originated in a man between 18 and 35 years old who received the YFV17D yellow fever vaccine. The sample here was PBMCs, taken 5 days after the first yellow fever vaccination. V and J are TRBV12-3 or TRBV12-4 and TRBJ2-2; D unresolved. Written as DNA, the CDR3 is TGTGCCAGCAGTTTACACGGTTCGAACACCGGGGAGCTGTTTTTT. As protein: CASSLHGSNTGELFF.